This T cell receptor (beta chain) was retrieved from a study of PD-1 blockade in classical Hodgkin lymphoma. Relapses following autologous stem cell transplantation were seen in all patients, with brentuximab vedotin exposure varying. Patients had relapsed/refractory classical Hodgkin lymphoma with complete response, partial response or progressive disease as best response. CDR1 is SNHLY, CDR2 FYNNEI, per germline. The CDR3 has 15 amino acids. V was trimmed by 3 bases and J by 2 bases, leaving 13 bases between them. The protocol was immunoSEQ multiplex PCR, while the TCRdb copy is restricted to in-frame clones and leaves out a portion. The data show 55,000 to 75,000 clones, more than 85% seen once.

This sample comprised peripheral blood mononuclear cells (PBMCs), obtained at baseline. This TCR was sampled from a human donor with classical Hodgkin lymphoma. The V call is TRBV2, the J call TRBJ1-1; D is unresolved. The CDR3 nucleotides are TGTGCCAGCAGTGAGGGCCCTAACCCAAACACTGAAGCTTTCTTT. It encodes CASSEGPNPNTEAFF.